This T cell receptor (beta chain) comes out of a study of blood T cell repertoires in COVID-19. Across the whole study: Donors in the United States, Italy and Spain gave samples during acute or convalescent COVID-19. Nucleic acid was either cDNA or gDNA, and it came from T cells, B-cell-depleted T cells, or PBMCs.

This CDR3 is built from 14 residues. Trimming took 5 bases from V and 1 from J, leaving 12 bases between them. Germline values: CDR1 LNHDA, CDR2 SQIVND (reference sequence). In the original processing: Reference gene primer amplification gave estimated nucleated cell counts. Measured with immunoSEQ multiplex PCR; TCRdb has only the in-frame clones, and not every one. That table supplies the V and J calls and clone size; D and trimming were determined from the DNA. This sample has 130,000 to 150,000 clones, with roughly 79% found just once. Specimen: peripheral blood. The TCR sequence derives from a human donor with acute or convalescent COVID-19. The donor label of this sample is uncertain. This rearrangement joins TRBV19 to TRBJ2-7; D gene uncertain. This chain's CDR3 is CASSPLDRSYEQYF. DNA for the CDR3: TGTGCCAGTAGTCCTCTAGATAGGTCCTACGAGCAGTACTTC.